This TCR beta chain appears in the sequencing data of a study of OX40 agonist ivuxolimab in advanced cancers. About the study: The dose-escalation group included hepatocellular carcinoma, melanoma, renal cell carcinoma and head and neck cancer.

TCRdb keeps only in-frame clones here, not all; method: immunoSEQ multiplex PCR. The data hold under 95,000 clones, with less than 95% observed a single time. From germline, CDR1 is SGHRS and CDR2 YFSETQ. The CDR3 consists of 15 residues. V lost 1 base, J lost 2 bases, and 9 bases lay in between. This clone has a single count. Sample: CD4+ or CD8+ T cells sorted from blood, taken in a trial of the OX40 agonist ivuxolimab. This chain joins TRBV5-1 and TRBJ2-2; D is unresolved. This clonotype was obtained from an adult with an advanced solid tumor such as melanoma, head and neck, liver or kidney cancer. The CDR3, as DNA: TGCGCCAGCAGCTTGAAGGCAGACAACACCGGGGAGCTGTTTTTT. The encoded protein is CASSLKADNTGELFF.